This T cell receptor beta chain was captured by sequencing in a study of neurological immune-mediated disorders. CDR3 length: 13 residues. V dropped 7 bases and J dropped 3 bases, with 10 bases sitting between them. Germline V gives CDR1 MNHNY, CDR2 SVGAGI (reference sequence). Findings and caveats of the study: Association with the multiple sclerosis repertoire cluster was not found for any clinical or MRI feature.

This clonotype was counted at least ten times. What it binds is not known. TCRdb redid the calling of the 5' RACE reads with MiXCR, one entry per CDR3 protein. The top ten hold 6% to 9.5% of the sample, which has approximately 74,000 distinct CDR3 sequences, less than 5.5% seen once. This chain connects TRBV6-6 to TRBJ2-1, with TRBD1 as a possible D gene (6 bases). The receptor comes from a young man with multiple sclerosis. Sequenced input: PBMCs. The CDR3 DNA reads TGTGCCAGCACAACAGGGAACTACAATGAGCAGTTCTTC. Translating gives CASTTGNYNEQFF.